This paragraph reports one T cell receptor (beta chain). Its antigen remains unidentified. An amount of RNA that ranged from about 0.45 to 1 ug was reverse transcribed with random hexamers. TCRdb re-called the immunoSEQ multiplex PCR reads with MiXCR, one entry per CDR3 protein. Of tens of thousands of distinct CDR3 sequences in the sample, 95% to 96% were seen once. TCR beta sequencing was performed on blood CD8+ and CD4+ T cells. TEMRA cells were FACS-enriched, while CD8+ and CD4+ T cells were negatively isolated. The record originates from a study of CD8 T cells in Susac syndrome. Study-level findings and limits: The study conceded that relatively few individuals underwent its TCR sequencing and HLA analysis.

Sequencing used CD4+ T cells from PBMCs. This clonotype was sampled from a human donor with multiple sclerosis.

The CDR3 DNA reads as TGCGCCAGCAGCCAAGTTGGGGGGACAGATACGCAGTATTTT. Translated: CASSQVGGTDTQYF. This chain uses TRBV4-3 with TRBJ2-3; D is perhaps TRBD2 (6 bases). The germline gives CDR1 LGHNA, CDR2 YSLEER. Trimming removed 1 base from V and 3 bases from J, with 8 bases in between. This CDR3 has 14 amino acids.